These 22 T cell receptor beta chains came from one sample sequenced in a study of cytotoxic CD8 clonotypes in ibrutinib-treated CLL. Produced via immunoSEQ multiplex PCR; TCRdb's table is partial and in-frame only. The sample has about 50,000 clones; around three fifths are singletons. Sequencing used PBMCs, obtained after 24 months of ibrutinib treatment. The receptors come from a human donor with chronic lymphocytic leukemia.

The rearrangement joins TRBV10-3 to TRBJ2-5; weak D call: TRBD1 (6 bases). The CDR3 covers 16 residues. Germline V lookup: CDR1 ENHRY, CDR2 SYGVKD. The V and J ends lost 3 bases and 4 bases respectively, with 18 bases between them. CDR3: CAISEGPTGMRETQYF. The CDR3, as DNA: TGTGCCATCAGTGAAGGGCCCACAGGGATGAGAGAGACCCAGTACTTC.

This clone appeared once. A far larger clone is one base from this, pointing to a likely read error. At the DNA level, this CDR3 is encoded by other sequences in the same sample as well. This chain uses TRBV7-8 with TRBJ1-2; 7 bases are shared with TRBD1. This CDR3 comprises 15 residues. CDR1 is SGHVS, CDR2 FQNEAQ, per germline. With 5 bases clipped from V and 9 bases from J, the junction kept 15 bases outside the gene matches. The CDR3 reads CASSQAPGTVDSYTF. The CDR3 DNA sequence: TGTGCCAGCAGCCAAGCCCCGGGGACAGTAGATAGCTACACCTTC.

The chain joins TRBV13 to TRBJ1-4; maybe TRBD1 (5 bases). Trimming took 4 bases from V and 7 from J, leaving 16 bases between them. CDR1 and CDR2 (germline): PRHDT, FYEKMQ (reference sequence). This CDR3 has 15 amino acids. The CDR3 loop is CASSSDFMGGEKLFF. The CDR3 DNA reads TGTGCCAGCAGCTCCGACTTTATGGGGGGTGAAAAACTGTTTTTT.

The rearrangement uses TRBV6-1 and TRBJ2-2; D possibly corresponds to TRBD2 (6 bases). The V and J ends lost 2 bases and 8 bases respectively, with 18 bases between them. Looked up from germline, CDR1 is MNHNS and CDR2 is SASEGT. The CDR3 is made up of 16 amino acids. CDR3 DNA sequence: TGTGCCAGCAGTGAATCCCCTGGGGGGTCCCTGGGGGAGCTGTTTTTT. As protein: CASSESPGGSLGELFF.

This clone was observed a handful of times. This chain connects TRBV28 to TRBJ1-6; D not resolved. The CDR3 is made up of 13 amino acids. Germline CDR1 MDHEN, CDR2 SYDVKM. Trimming stripped 6 bases from V and 7 bases from J, with 10 bases between. In DNA form, the CDR3 reads TGTGCCAGCAGGCCTCGGGTCAATTCACCCCTCCACTTT. Its protein product is CASRPRVNSPLHF.

Sample share makes this clone medium-sized. This chain uses TRBV27 with TRBJ1-1; the D gene is possibly TRBD1 (5 bases). Germline CDR1 and CDR2: MNHEY and SMNVEV (reference sequence). The CDR3 length is 13 residues. Trimming pared 5 bases from V and 7 bases from J, leaving 14 bases between. CDR3 sequence reads: CASSLNPGHEAFF. CDR3 bases: TGTGCCAGCAGTCTCAACCCAGGACATGAAGCTTTCTTT.

The chain is built from TRBV5-1 and TRBJ2-7; the match to TRBD1 covers 8 bases. Germline values: CDR1 SGHRS, CDR2 YFSETQ. This CDR3 is 15 amino acids long. V lost 4 bases and J lost 2; bases outside the gene matches: 8. The CDR3 is CASSTTRQGTYEQYF. The CDR3 nucleotides are TGCGCCAGCAGCACCACACGACAGGGGACCTACGAGCAGTACTTC.

This chain joins TRBV6-6 and TRBJ2-1; D might be TRBD2 (5 bases). The CDR3 loop spans 14 amino acids. Trimming removed 5 bases from V and 8 bases from J, with 16 bases in between. Germline loops: CDR1 MNHNY, CDR2 SVGAGI (reference sequence). The CDR3 protein is CASSQSSSSHEQFF. The CDR3 nucleotides read TGTGCCAGCAGTCAGTCCTCTAGCTCCCATGAGCAGTTCTTC.

J is TRBJ2-7 and V is TRBV30, with D maybe TRBD2 (5 bases). This CDR3 spans 15 amino acids. The V gene lost 0 bases and the J gene lost 3 bases, with 15 bases spanning the gap. Per the germline V gene, CDR1 is GTSNPN and CDR2 is SVGIG (reference sequence). The CDR3 sequence: CAWSVLDRVDYEQYF. In nucleotides, the CDR3 is TGTGCCTGGAGTGTACTAGACCGGGTAGACTACGAGCAGTACTTC.

The table lists this clone with a few counts. V usage is TRBV19 and J usage is TRBJ1-5; perhaps TRBD1 as D (6 bases). This CDR3 region has 14 residues. Trimming pared 5 bases from V and 2 bases from J, leaving 10 bases between. The germline gives CDR1 LNHDA, CDR2 SQIVND (reference sequence). The CDR3 DNA follows: TGTGCCAGTAGTTCCCGGACAGGCAATCAGCCCCAGCATTTT. This translates into CASSSRTGNQPQHF.

The chain combines TRBV7-9 with TRBJ1-1; D remains ambiguous. CDR3 length: 14 residues. V lost 5 bases and J lost 4, with 14 bases in between. Germline V gene data show CDR1 as SEHNR and CDR2 as FQNEAQ (reference sequence). CDR3 residues: CASSRRTLSTEAFF. The CDR3 coding sequence is TGTGCCAGCAGCCGAAGGACTCTTTCCACTGAAGCTTTCTTT.

V is TRBV28 and J is TRBJ2-5; no reliable D call. The better agreement between TRBJ2-7 and the DNA end casts doubt on the J call. CDR1 MDHEN and CDR2 SYDVKM come from the germline V gene. The CDR3 runs to 14 residues. In DNA form, the CDR3 reads TGTGCCAGCAGGAGTTTCCGCCGCGGCAACGAGCAGTACTTC. Its protein is CASRSFRRGNEQYF.

This sequence joins TRBV19 and TRBJ1-4, with TRBD1 matching 7 bases. Looked up from germline, CDR1 is LNHDA and CDR2 is SQIVND (reference sequence). There are 15 residues in the CDR3. V lost 6 bases to trimming and J lost 3 bases; unmatched junction nucleotides: 7. The CDR3 coding sequence is TGTGCCAGTAGCCCAAACAGGGGTCCTAATGAAAAACTGTTTTTT. Residues: CASSPNRGPNEKLFF.

In this sample, this clone turned up a few times. The V gene is TRBV7-6, the J gene TRBJ1-1, with no clear D. The CDR3 covers 13 residues. The germline V gene encodes CDR1 SGHVS and CDR2 FNYEAQ. The V end was cut by 7 bases, the J end by 0 bases, with 9 bases between. CDR3 loop: CASKLGVNTEAFF. In DNA form, the CDR3 reads TGTGCCAGCAAGCTCGGAGTGAACACTGAAGCTTTCTTT.

A single count supports this clone. V usage is TRBV5-1 and J usage is TRBJ2-7, with 8 bases that match TRBD1. Trimming took 5 bases from V and 3 from J; bases not matched to a gene: 16. The CDR3 length is 17 residues. CDR1 is SGHRS and CDR2 is YFSETQ in the germline V gene. The CDR3 sequence: CASSRIGQGVKDYEQYF. The CDR3 DNA follows: TGCGCCAGCAGTCGGATCGGACAGGGAGTAAAGGACTACGAGCAGTACTTC.

The chain uses TRBV27 and TRBJ2-7; the D is unclear. Trimming took off 3 bases at V and 4 bases at J, with 4 bases between the two ends. Germline CDR1 reads MNHEY; CDR2 reads SMNVEV (reference sequence). The CDR3 is made up of 11 amino acids. CDR3: CASSFLYEQYF. CDR3 DNA: TGTGCCAGCAGTTTTTTGTACGAGCAGTACTTC.

J is TRBJ2-2 and V is TRBV6-5; no definite D call. CDR3 length: 15 residues. Germline-derived CDR1 and CDR2 are MNHEY and SVGAGI. The V gene lost 0 bases and the J gene lost 2 bases, with 7 bases spanning the gap. In DNA form, the CDR3 reads TGTGCCAGCAGTTACTCGTCTGCCAACACCGGGGAGCTGTTTTTT. Translated: CASSYSSANTGELFF.

The gene calls are TRBV4-2 and TRBJ2-3; D uncertain. CDR3 size: 14 residues. The germline V gene has CDR1 LGHNA and CDR2 YNFKEQ. Trimming removed 1 base at V and 6 bases at J, with 11 bases between. The CDR3: CASSQAQRPDTQYF. Here the CDR3 DNA reads TGTGCCAGCAGCCAAGCTCAGCGTCCCGATACGCAGTATTTT.

The J gene is TRBJ2-1, the V gene TRBV27; 8 nucleotides match TRBD2. Germline assignment: CDR1 MNHEY and CDR2 SMNVEV (reference sequence). The V segment lost 6 bases and the J segment 4 bases; nucleotides outside the gene matches: 11. The CDR3 runs 16 residues. Here the CDR3 DNA reads TGTGCCAGCAGGGCCTCTTCAGCGGGGGTTTACAATGAGCAGTTCTTC. This sequence encodes CASRASSAGVYNEQFF.

The chain employs TRBV12-5 and TRBJ2-2; 9 positions match TRBD2. V lost 6 bases and J lost 4; bases outside the gene matches: 3. Germline-derived CDR1 and CDR2 are LGHNT and FRNRAP. This CDR3 contains 14 residues. This chain's CDR3 is CASGRGGGTGELFF. In DNA form, the CDR3 reads TGTGCTAGTGGCCGCGGGGGGGGCACCGGGGAGCTGTTTTTT.

V is TRBV6-5 and J is TRBJ1-2; TRBD1 aligns across 8 bases. V lost 5 bases, J lost 5 bases, and 10 bases stayed unmatched. CDR3 size: 15 residues. Germline V gene sequence: CDR1 MNHEY, CDR2 SVGAGI. In DNA form, the CDR3 reads TGTGCCAGCAGTCCTCCTGCAGGGGGCGCTTATGGCTACACCTTC. Amino acids: CASSPPAGGAYGYTF.

The V call is TRBV5-5, the J call TRBJ2-3, with unresolved D. CDR3 length: 16 amino acids. Between the trimmed V and J ends, which lost 0 bases and 1 base, there was a span of 12 bases. Germline V lookup: CDR1 SGHKS, CDR2 YYEKEE (reference sequence). The CDR3: CASSLAPTRGTDTQYF. CDR3 DNA: TGTGCCAGCAGCTTGGCCCCGACAAGGGGCACAGATACGCAGTATTTT.